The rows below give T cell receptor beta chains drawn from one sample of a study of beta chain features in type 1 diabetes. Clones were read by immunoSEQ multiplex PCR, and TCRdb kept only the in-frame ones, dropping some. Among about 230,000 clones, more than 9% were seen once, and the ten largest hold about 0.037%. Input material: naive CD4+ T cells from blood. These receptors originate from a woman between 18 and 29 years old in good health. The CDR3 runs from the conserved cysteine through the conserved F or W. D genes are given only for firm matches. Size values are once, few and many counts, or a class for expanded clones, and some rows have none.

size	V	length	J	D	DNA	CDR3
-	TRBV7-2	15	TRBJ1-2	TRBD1	TGTGCCAGCAGACCTTTGGACAGGGCTAACTATGGCTACACCTTC	CASRPLDRANYGYTF
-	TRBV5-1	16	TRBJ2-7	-	TGCGCCAGCAGCTCTACCGGGACACACAGCTCCTACGAGCAGTACTTC	CASSSTGTHSSYEQYF
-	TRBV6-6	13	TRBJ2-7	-	TGTGCCAGCAGGCCCCCGAGCTCCTACGAGCAGTACTTC	CASRPPSSYEQYF
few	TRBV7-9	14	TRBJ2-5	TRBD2	TGTGCCAGCAGCACCCTAGCGGGAGAAGAGACCCAGTACTTC	CASSTLAGEETQYF
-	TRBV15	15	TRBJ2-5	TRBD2	TGTGCCACCAGCACGAGCGGGGGGGCCGGGGAGACCCAGTACTTC	CATSTSGGAGETQYF
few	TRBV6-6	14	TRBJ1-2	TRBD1	TGTGCCAGCAGCGTCGGGACAGGGGGCATTGGCTACACCTTC	CASSVGTGGIGYTF
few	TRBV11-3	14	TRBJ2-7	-	TGTGCCAGCAGCTTAGGCGCAGGGGTAGGCGAGCAGTACTTC	CASSLGAGVGEQYF
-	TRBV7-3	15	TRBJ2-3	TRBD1	TGTGCCAGCAGCTTGGGACAGCGGCGCACAGATACGCAGTATTTT	CASSLGQRRTDTQYF
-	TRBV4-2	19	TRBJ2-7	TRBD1	TGTGCCAGCAGCCAAGCCGGGACAGGGGGACTCGGAAATAACTACGAGCAGTACTTC	CASSQAGTGGLGNNYEQYF
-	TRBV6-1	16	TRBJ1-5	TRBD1	TGTGCCAGCAGTGTCCGGGACAGGGGATCATATCAGCCCCAGCATTTT	CASSVRDRGSYQPQHF
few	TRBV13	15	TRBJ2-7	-	TGTGCCAGCAGCTTAAGGTCAGGGCAGGAGTTCGAGCAGTACTTC	CASSLRSGQEFEQYF
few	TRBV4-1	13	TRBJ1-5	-	TGCGCCAGCAGCCAACAGAGGGATCAGCCCCAGCATTTT	CASSQQRDQPQHF
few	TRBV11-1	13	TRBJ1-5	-	TGTGCCAGCAGCCGATCGGGCAATCAGCCCCAGCATTTT	CASSRSGNQPQHF
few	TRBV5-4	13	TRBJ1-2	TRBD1	TGTGCCAGCAGCCCAGACAGGGGGAATGGCTACACCTTC	CASSPDRGNGYTF
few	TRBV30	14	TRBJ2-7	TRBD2	TGTGCCTTACGACTAGCGGGAGGCACCTACGAGCAGTACTTC	CALRLAGGTYEQYF
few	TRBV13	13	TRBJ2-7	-	TGTGCCAGCAGCTTTGGGACACTCTACGAGCAGTACTTC	CASSFGTLYEQYF
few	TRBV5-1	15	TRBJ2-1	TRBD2	TGCGCCAGCAGCTTGGGGCTAGCGGGGTACAATGAGCAGTTCTTC	CASSLGLAGYNEQFF
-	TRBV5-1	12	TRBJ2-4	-	TGCGCCACCCCCAGTAACAAAAACATTCAGTACTTC	CATPSNKNIQYF
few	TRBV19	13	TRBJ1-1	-	TGTGCCACCCTCCACCGGGGATTTACTGAAGCTTTCTTT	CATLHRGFTEAFF
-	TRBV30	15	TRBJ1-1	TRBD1	TGTGCCTGGAGTAAGCACAGGGGAGTGAACACTGAAGCTTTCTTT	CAWSKHRGVNTEAFF
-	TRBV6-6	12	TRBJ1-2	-	TGTGCCAGTGGAGAAGTCAACTATGGCTACACCTTC	CASGEVNYGYTF
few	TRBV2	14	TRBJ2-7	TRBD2	TGTGCCAGCAGTGTCCAGCGGGGCGCCTACGAGCAGTACTTC	CASSVQRGAYEQYF
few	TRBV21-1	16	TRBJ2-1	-	TGTGCCAGCAGCAGTCGGGACAGGGAACAATGTAAGAGGCAGTTCTTC	CASSSRDREQCKRQFF
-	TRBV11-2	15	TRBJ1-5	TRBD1	TGTGCCAGCAGCTCCGGGACAGGGGACAATCAGCCCCAGCATTTT	CASSSGTGDNQPQHF
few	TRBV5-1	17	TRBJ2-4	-	TGCGCCAGCAGCTTGGGTATTCGGGAGCTAGCCAAAAACATTCAGTACTTC	CASSLGIRELAKNIQYF
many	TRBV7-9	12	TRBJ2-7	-	TGTGCCAGCAGCTTGGAGGGGCACGAGCAGTACTTC	CASSLEGHEQYF
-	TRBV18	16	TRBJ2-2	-	TGTGCCAGCTCACTCGGCTTGAAAGAGCGGGCCGGGGAGCTGTTTTTT	CASSLGLKERAGELFF
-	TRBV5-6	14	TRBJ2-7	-	TGTGCCAGCAGCTTGGACCCCAGCTCCTACGAGCAGTACTTC	CASSLDPSSYEQYF
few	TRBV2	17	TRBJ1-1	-	TGTGCCAGCAGTGTCAAGGCAGGCACCCAATTGAACACTGAAGCTTTCTTT	CASSVKAGTQLNTEAFF
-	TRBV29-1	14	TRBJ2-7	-	TGCAGCGTTGCCAGGGCAGCCTATTCCTACGAGCAGTACTTC	CSVARAAYSYEQYF
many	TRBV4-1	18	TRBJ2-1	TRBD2	TGCGCCAGCAGCCAACGACTAGCGGGGGGCCTTTACCCAACTGAGCAGTTCTTC	CASSQRLAGGLYPTEQFF
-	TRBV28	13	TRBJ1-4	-	TGTGCCAGCAGAACAGGGACCTATGAAAAACTGTTTTTT	CASRTGTYEKLFF
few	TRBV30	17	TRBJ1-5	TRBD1	TGTGCCTGGAGTGGTGGGACGGGGACAGAAGACTATCAGCCCCAGCATTTT	CAWSGGTGTEDYQPQHF
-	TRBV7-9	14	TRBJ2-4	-	TGTGCCAGCAGCTCTGGAGTAGCCAAAAACATTCAGTACTTC	CASSSGVAKNIQYF
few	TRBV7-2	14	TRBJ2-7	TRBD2	TGTGCCAGCAGCCGGGTGGGGGGGAATTACGAGCAGTACTTC	CASSRVGGNYEQYF
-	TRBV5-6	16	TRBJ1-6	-	TGTGCCAGCAGCTTCTACAGGGCTTTGGGAAATTCACCCCTCCACTTT	CASSFYRALGNSPLHF
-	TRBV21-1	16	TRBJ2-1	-	TGTGCCAGCAGCAAAGAGGGACAGGGTATATACAATGAGCAGTTCTTC	CASSKEGQGIYNEQFF
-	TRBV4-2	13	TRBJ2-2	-	TGTGCCAGCAGCCGGACTACAGCCGGGGAGCTGTTTTTT	CASSRTTAGELFF
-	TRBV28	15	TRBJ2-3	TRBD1	TGTGCCAGCAGTAGAGACAGGGGCCGGACAGATACGCAGTATTTT	CASSRDRGRTDTQYF
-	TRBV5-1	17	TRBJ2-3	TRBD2	TGCGCCAGCAGCTTTGCCTCGGGACTAGCGGGGCCAGATACGCAGTATTTT	CASSFASGLAGPDTQYF
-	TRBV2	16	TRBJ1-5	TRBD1	TGTGCCAGCAGCCGGGAGGGACAGGGGTCCAATCAGCCCCAGCATTTT	CASSREGQGSNQPQHF
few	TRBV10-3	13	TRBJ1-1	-	TGTGCCATCAGTGTTAGGGGTGAGCCTGAAGCTTTCTTT	CAISVRGEPEAFF
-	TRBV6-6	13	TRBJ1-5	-	TGTGCCAGCAGCCCCTCTGGGGGCCAGCCCCAGCATTTT	CASSPSGGQPQHF
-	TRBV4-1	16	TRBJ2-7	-	TGCGCCAGCAGCCAAGATGTATCGGGTTACTCCTACGAGCAGTACTTC	CASSQDVSGYSYEQYF
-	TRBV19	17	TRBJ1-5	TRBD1	TGTGCCAGTAGTCCGGGACAGGGACTCTATAGCAATCAGCCCCAGCATTTT	CASSPGQGLYSNQPQHF
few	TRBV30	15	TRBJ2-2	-	TGTGCCTGGACCTTGGGCAGGGCGCGGGACGGGGAGCTGTTTTTT	CAWTLGRARDGELFF
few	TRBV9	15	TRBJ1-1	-	TGTGCCAGCAGCGCGAGGGCTGGACCGAACACTGAAGCTTTCTTT	CASSARAGPNTEAFF
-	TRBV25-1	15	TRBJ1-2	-	TGTGCCAGCAGTGAATATCAGGGGCCTTCGAATGGCTACACCTTC	CASSEYQGPSNGYTF
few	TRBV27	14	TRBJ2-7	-	TGTGCCAGCAGTACAAGGACAGCCTCCTACGAGCAGTACTTC	CASSTRTASYEQYF